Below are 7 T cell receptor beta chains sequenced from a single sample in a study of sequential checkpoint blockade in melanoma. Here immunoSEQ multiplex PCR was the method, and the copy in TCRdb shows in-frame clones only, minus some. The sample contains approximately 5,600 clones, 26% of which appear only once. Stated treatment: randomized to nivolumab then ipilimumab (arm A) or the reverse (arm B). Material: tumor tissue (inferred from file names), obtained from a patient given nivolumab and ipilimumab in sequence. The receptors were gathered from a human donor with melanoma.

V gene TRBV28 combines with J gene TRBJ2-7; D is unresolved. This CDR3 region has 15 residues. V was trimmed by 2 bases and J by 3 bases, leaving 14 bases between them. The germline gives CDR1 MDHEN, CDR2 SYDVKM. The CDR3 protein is CASSLHPGRIYEQYF. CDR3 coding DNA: TGTGCCAGCAGTTTACACCCTGGACGGATCTACGAGCAGTACTTC. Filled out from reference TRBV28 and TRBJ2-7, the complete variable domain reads DVKVTQSSRYLVKRTGEKVFLECVQDMDHENMFWYRQDPGLGLRLIYFSYDVKMKEKGDIPEGYSVSREKKERFSLILESASTNQTSMYLCASSLHPGRIYEQYFGPGTRLTVT.

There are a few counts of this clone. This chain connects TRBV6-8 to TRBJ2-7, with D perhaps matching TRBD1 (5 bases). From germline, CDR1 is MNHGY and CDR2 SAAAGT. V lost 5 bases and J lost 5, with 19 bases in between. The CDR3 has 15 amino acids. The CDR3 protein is CASSDGQGGYHEQYF. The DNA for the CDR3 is TGTGCCAGCAGTGACGGGCAGGGTGGGTACCACGAGCAGTACTTC.

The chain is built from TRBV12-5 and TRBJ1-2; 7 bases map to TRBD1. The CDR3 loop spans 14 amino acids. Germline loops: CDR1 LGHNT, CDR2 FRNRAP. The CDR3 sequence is CASKAGDRNYGYTF. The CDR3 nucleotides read TGTGCCAGCAAGGCGGGGGACAGAAACTATGGCTACACCTTC.

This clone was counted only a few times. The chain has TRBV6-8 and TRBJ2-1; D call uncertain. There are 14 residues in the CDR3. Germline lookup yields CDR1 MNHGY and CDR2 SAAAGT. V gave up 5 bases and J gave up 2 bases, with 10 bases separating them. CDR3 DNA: TGTGCCAGCAGTCTACCCCCCCCCTACAATGAGCAGTTCTTC. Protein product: CASSLPPPYNEQFF.

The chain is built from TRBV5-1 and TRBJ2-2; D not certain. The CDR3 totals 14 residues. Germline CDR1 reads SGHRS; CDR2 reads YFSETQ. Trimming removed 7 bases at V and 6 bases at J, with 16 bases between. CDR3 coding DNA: TGCGCCAGCTTATCTGGCCCGGTTTCCGGGGAGCTGTTTTTT. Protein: CASLSGPVSGELFF.

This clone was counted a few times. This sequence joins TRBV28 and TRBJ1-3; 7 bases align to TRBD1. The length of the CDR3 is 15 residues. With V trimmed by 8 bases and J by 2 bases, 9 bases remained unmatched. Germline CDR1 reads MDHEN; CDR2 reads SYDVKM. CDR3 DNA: TGTGCCAGCTGGACAGGAGCTGTGCCTGGAAACACCATATATTTT. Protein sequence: CASWTGAVPGNTIYF.

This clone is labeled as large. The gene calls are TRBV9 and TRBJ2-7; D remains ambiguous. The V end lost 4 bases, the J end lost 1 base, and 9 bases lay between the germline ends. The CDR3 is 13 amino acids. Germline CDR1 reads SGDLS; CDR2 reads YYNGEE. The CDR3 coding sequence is TGTGCCAGCAGCCCACTCGAATCCTACGAGCAGTACTTC. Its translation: CASSPLESYEQYF.